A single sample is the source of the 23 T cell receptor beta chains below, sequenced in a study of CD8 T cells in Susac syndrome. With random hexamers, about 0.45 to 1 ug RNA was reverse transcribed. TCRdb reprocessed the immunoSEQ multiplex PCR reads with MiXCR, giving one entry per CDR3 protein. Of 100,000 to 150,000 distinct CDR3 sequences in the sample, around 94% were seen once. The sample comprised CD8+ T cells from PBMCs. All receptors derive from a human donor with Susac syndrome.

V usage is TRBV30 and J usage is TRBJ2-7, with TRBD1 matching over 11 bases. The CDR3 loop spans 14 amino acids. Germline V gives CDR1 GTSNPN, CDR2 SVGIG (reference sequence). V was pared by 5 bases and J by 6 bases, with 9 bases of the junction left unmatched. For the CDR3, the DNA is TGTGCCTGGGAGGGCGGGACAGGGGGACGCGAGCAGTACTTC. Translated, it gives CAWEGGTGGREQYF.

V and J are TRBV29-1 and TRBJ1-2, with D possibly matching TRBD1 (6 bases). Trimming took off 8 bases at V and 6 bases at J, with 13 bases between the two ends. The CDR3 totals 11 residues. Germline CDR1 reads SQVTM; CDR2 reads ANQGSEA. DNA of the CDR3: TGCAGCCACGACAGGCCGGATGGCTACACCTTC. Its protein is CSHDRPDGYTF.

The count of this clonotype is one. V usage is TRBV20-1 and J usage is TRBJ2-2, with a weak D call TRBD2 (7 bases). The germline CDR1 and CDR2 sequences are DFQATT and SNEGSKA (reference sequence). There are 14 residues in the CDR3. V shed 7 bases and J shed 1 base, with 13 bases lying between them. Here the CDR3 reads CSGTGRGNTGELFF. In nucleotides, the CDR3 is TGCAGTGGCACAGGGAGGGGGAACACCGGGGAGCTGTTTTTT.

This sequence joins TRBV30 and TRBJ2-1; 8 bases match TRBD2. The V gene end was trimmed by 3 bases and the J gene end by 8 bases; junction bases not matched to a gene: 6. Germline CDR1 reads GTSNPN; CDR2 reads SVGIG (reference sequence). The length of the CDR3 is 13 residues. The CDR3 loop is CAWRSGSGDEQFF. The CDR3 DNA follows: TGTGCCTGGAGAAGCGGGAGCGGGGATGAGCAGTTCTTC.

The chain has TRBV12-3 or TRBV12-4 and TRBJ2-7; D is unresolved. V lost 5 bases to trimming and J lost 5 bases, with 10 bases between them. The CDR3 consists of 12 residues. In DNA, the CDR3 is TGTGCCAGCAGTCTAACCCTTCACGAGCAGTACTTC. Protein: CASSLTLHEQYF.

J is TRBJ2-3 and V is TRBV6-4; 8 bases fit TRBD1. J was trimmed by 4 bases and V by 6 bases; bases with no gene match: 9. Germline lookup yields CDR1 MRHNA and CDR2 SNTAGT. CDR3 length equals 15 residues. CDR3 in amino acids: CASSDRGEAPDTQYF. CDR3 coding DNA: TGTGCCAGCAGCGACAGGGGAGAAGCCCCAGATACGCAGTATTTT.

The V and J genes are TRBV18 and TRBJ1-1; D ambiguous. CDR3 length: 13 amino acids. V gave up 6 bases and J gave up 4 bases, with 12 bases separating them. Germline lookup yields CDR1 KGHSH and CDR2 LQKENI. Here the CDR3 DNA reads TGTGCCAGCTCGCCAGCCTCCCCCACTGAAGCTTTCTTT. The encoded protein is CASSPASPTEAFF.

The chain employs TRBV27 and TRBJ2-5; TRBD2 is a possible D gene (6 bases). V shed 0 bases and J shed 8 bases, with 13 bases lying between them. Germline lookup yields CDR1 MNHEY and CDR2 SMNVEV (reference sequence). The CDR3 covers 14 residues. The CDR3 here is CASSLSWEAGTQYF. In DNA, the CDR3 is TGTGCCAGCAGTTTATCTTGGGAGGCAGGAACCCAGTACTTC.

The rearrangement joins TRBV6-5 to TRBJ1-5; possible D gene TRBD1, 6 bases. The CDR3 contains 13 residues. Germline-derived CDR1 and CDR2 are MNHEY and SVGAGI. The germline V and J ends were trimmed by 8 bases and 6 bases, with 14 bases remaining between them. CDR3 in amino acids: CASGFGQFQPQHF. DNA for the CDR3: TGTGCCAGCGGATTTGGACAGTTTCAGCCCCAGCATTTT.

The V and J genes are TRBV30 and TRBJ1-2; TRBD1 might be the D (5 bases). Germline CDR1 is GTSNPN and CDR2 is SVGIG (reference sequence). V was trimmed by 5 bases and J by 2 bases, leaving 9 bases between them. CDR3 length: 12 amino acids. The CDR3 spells CAWDRFNYGYTF. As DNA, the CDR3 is TGTGCCTGGGACAGATTCAACTATGGCTACACCTTC.

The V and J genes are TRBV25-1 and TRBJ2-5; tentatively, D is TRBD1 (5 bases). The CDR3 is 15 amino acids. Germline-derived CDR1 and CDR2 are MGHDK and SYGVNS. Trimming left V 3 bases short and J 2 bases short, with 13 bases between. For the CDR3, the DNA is TGTGCCAGCAGTGACCCCGACAGCGCTCAAGAGACCCAGTACTTC. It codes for CASSDPDSAQETQYF. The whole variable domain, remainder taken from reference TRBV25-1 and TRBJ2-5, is EADIYQTPRYLVIGTGKKITLECSQTMGHDKMYWYQQDPGMELHLIHYSYGVNSTEKGDLSSESTVSRIRTEHFPLTLESARPSHTSQYLCASSDPDSAQETQYFGPGTRLLVL.

The CDR3 spells CASSVGGFGETQYF. The CDR3 bases are TGTGCCAGCAGCGTAGGGGGGTTCGGGGAGACCCAGTACTTC. V gene TRBV9 combines with J gene TRBJ2-5, with D perhaps TRBD1 or TRBD2 (5 bases each). Germline loops: CDR1 SGDLS, CDR2 YYNGEE. Trimming pared 0 bases from V and 5 bases from J, leaving 11 bases between. The CDR3 has 14 residues.

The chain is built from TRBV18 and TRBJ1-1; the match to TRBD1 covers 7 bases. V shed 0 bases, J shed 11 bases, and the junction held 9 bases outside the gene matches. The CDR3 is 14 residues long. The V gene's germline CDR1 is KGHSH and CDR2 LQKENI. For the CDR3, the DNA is TGTGCCAGCTCACCACCGATAACAGGGGAGGGTGCTTTCTTT. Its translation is CASSPPITGEGAFF.

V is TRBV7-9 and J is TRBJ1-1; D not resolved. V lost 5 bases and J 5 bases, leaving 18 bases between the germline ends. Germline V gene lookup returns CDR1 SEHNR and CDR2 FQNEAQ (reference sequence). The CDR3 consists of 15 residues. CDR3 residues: CASSDTGPGTTEAFF. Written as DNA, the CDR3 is TGTGCCAGCAGCGATACCGGGCCCGGAACAACTGAAGCTTTCTTT. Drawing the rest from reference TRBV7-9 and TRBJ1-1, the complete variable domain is DTGVSQNPRHKITKRGQNVTFRCDPISEHNRLYWYRQTLGQGPEFLTYFQNEAQLEKSRLLSDRFSAERPKGSFSTLEIQRTEQGDSAMYLCASSDTGPGTTEAFFGQGTRLTVV.

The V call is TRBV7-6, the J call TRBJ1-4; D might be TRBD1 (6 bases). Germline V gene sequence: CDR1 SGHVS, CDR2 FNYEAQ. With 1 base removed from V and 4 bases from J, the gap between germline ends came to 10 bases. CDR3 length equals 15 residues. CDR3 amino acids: CASSLGGGGNEKLFF. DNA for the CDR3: TGTGCCAGCAGCTTAGGTGGAGGGGGTAATGAAAAACTGTTTTTT.

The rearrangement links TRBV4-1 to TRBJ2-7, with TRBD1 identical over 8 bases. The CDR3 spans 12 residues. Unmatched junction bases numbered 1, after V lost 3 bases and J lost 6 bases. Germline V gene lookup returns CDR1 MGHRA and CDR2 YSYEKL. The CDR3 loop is CASSHQGAEQYF. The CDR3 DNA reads TGCGCCAGCAGCCACCAGGGGGCCGAGCAGTACTTC.

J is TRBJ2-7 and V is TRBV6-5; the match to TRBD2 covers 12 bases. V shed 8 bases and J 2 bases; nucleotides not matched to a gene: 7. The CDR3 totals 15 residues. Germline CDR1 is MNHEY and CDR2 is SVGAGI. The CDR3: CASGGLAGYTYEQYF. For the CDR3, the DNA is TGTGCCAGCGGGGGACTAGCGGGTTATACCTACGAGCAGTACTTC.

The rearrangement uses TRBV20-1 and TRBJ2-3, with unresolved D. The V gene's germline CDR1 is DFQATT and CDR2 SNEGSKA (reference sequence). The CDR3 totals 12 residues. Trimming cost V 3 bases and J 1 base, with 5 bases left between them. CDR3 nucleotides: TGCAGTGCTAGCCTTGGCACAGATACGCAGTATTTT. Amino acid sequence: CSASLGTDTQYF.

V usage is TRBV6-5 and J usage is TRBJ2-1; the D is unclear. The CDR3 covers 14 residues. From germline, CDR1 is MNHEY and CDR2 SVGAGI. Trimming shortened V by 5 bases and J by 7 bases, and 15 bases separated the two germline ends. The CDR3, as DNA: TGTGCCAGCAGTCCCCGGGTCCTCGGGAATGAGCAGTTCTTC. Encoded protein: CASSPRVLGNEQFF.

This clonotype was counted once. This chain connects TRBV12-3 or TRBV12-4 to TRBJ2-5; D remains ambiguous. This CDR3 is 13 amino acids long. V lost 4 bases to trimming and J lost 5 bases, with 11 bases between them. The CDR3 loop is CASSYTLFETQYF. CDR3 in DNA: TGTGCCAGCAGTTACACCCTATTTGAGACCCAGTACTTC.

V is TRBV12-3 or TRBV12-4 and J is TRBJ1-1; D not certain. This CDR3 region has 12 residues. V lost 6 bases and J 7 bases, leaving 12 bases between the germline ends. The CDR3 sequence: CASSVGSVEAFF. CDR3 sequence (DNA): TGTGCCAGCAGCGTCGGGAGTGTTGAAGCTTTCTTT.

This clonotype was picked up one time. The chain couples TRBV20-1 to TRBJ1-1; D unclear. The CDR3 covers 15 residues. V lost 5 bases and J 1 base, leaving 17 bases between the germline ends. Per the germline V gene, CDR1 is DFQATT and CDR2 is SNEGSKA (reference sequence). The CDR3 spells CSAGNLATANTEAFF. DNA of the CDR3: TGCAGTGCTGGCAACCTGGCAACTGCGAACACTGAAGCTTTCTTT.

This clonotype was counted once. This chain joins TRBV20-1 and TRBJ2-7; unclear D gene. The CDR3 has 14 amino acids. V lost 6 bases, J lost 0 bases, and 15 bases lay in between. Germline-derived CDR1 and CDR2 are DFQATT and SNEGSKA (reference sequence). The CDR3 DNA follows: TGCAGTGCCCATCAAGCGACAAACTCCTACGAGCAGTACTTC. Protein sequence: CSAHQATNSYEQYF.